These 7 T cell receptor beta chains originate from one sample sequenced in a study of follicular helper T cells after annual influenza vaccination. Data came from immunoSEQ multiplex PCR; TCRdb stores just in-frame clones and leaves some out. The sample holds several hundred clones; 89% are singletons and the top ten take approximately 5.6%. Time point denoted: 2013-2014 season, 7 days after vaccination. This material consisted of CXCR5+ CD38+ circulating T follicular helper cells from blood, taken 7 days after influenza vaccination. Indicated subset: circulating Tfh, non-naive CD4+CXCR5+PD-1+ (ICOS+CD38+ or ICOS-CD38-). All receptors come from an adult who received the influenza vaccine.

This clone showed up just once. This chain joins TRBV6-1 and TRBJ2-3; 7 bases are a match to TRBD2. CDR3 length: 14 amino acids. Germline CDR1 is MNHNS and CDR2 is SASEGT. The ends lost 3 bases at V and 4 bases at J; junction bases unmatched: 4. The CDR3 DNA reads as TGTGCCAGCAGTGAGGGGAGCGGGGCAGATACGCAGTATTTT. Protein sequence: CASSEGSGADTQYF.

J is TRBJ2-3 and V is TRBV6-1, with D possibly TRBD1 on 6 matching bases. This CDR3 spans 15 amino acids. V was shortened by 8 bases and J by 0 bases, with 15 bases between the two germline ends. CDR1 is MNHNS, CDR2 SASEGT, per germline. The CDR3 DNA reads TGTGCCAGCTTCCAGGACAGTACTAGCACAGATACGCAGTATTTT. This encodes CASFQDSTSTDTQYF.

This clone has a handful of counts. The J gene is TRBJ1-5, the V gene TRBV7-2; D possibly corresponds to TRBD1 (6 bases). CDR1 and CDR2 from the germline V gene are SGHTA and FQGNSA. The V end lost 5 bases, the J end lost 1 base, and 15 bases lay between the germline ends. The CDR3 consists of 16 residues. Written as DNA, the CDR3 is TGTGCCAGCAGCGCTACAGGGAGTTCGAGCAATCAGCCCCAGCATTTT. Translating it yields CASSATGSSSNQPQHF.

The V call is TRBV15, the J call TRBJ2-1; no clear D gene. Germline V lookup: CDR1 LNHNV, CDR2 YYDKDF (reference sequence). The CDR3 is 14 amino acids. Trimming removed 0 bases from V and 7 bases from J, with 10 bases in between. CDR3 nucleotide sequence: TGTGCCACCAGCAGAGATGGGCCTTCTAATGAGCAGTTCTTC. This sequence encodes CATSRDGPSNEQFF.

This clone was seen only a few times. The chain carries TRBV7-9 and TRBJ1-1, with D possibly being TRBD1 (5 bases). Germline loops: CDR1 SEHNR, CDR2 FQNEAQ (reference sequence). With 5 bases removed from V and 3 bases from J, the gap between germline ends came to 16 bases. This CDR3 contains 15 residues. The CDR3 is CASSLGLRHYTEAFF. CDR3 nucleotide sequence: TGTGCCAGCAGCCTGGGACTTAGGCATTACACTGAAGCTTTCTTT.

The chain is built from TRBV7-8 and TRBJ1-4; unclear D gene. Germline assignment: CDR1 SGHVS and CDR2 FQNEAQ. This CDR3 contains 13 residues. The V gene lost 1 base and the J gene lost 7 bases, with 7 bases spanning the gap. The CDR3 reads CASSLGAAEKLFF. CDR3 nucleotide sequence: TGTGCCAGCAGCTTAGGCGCGGCTGAAAAACTGTTTTTT.

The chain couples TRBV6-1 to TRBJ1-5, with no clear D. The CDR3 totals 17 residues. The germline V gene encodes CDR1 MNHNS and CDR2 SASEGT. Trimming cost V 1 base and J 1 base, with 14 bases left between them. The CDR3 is CASSEVGWGGSNQPQHF. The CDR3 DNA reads TGTGCCAGCAGTGAAGTAGGTTGGGGAGGGAGCAATCAGCCCCAGCATTTT.